This TCR beta chain was recorded in a study of T cell repertoires in cytomegalovirus infection. TCRdb independently ran MiXCR on the reads; one entry per CDR3 protein. The sample shows around 100,000 distinct CDR3 sequences, more than 15% of them seen only once. This CDR3 spans 11 amino acids. V was cut by 6 bases and J by 7 bases, with 10 bases left in between. CDR1 and CDR2 from the germline V gene are DFQATT and SNEGSKA (reference sequence). This clonotype was observed a handful of times. The sequence was obtained from a human donor in good health (CMV status not recorded). Some clones in this sample may be carry-over from other donors' samples. V and J are TRBV20-1 and TRBJ1-3; D ambiguous. Sequenced: PBMCs. CDR3 DNA: TGCAGTGCCTACTGGCGGAACACCATATATTTT. Protein product: CSAYWRNTIYF.